This T cell receptor (beta chain) is drawn from a study of human T cells and chemical hapten exposure. In the study overall: Women made up most patients, who had alopecia areata, totalis or universalis.

The CDR3 is 15 amino acids. Germline V gene lookup returns CDR1 MNHEY and CDR2 SMNVEV (reference sequence). After removal of 5 bases from V and 5 bases from J, the junction contained 7 bases not matched to a gene. TCRdb re-called the RACE reads through MiXCR, storing one row per CDR3 protein. The top ten clones hold about 6% of a sample with tens of thousands of distinct CDR3 sequences, 5.8% of them seen once. Time point noted: patch test 3, about 24 weeks after DPC sensitization. Specified treatment: therapeutic diphenylcyclopropenone sensitization with weekly scalp DPC. The chain carries TRBV27 and TRBJ1-2, with 11 bases matching TRBD1. The sample in question was whole blood, obtained in connection with sensitization to the hapten diphenylcyclopropenone (DPC). The clonotype was recovered from a man aged 25 to 40 with alopecia areata. Some clones in this sample may be carry-over from other donors' samples. In nucleotides, the CDR3 is TGTGCCAGCAGTCCTGGGACAGGGGGTGGATATGGCTACACCTTC. It specifies CASSPGTGGGYGYTF.